This is a list of T cell receptor beta chains from one sample in a study of cytotoxic CD8 clonotypes in ibrutinib-treated CLL. TCRdb keeps only in-frame clones here, not all; method: immunoSEQ multiplex PCR. The repertoire has more than 140,000 clones, about 80% of them found once; the top ten carry roughly a quarter. The sample here was PBMCs, taken after 12 months of ibrutinib treatment. The receptors stem from a human donor with chronic lymphocytic leukemia. The CDR3 runs from the conserved cysteine through the conserved F or W. D genes are given only for firm matches. Not every row has a clone size; where given, it reads once, few, many or a size class.

>TRBD1|TRBV5-1|TRBJ1-4|-
CASSFQGADEKLFF
TGCGCCAGCAGCTTCCAGGGGGCGGATGAAAAACTGTTTTTT
>TRBD1|TRBV2|TRBJ2-3|-
CASRQGVGSDTQYF
TGTGCCAGTAGACAGGGCGTAGGGTCAGATACGCAGTATTTT
>-|TRBV10-3|TRBJ1-1|-
CAISDQGLNTEAFF
TGTGCCATCAGTGATCAGGGATTGAACACTGAAGCTTTCTTT
>-|TRBV7-2|TRBJ1-5|few
CASSLDGQFTNQPQHF
TGTGCCAGCAGCTTAGATGGGCAGTTCACAAATCAGCCCCAGCATTTT
>-|TRBV5-1|TRBJ1-1|once
CASSLVSGLVLNTEAFF
TGCGCCAGCAGCTTGGTGTCAGGACTCGTCCTGAACACTGAAGCTTTCTTT
>-|TRBV4-1|TRBJ1-3|-
CASSQGHGNTIYF
TGCGCCAGCAGCCAGGGACATGGAAACACCATATATTTT
>-|TRBV6-4|TRBJ2-5|once
CASSVPGIPQETQYF
TGTGCCAGCAGTGTACCAGGTATTCCTCAAGAGACCCAGTACTTC
>-|TRBV7-2|TRBJ1-5|-
CASSLMSDSLGQPQHF
TGTGCCAGCAGCTTAATGTCCGACAGTCTGGGTCAGCCCCAGCATTTT
>TRBD1|TRBV18|TRBJ1-1|-
CASSPDRALEAFF
TGTGCCAGCTCACCAGACAGGGCCCTTGAAGCTTTCTTT
>TRBD1|TRBV7-8|TRBJ1-5|-
CASSPPGTGTQPQHF
TGTGCCAGCAGCCCACCCGGGACAGGGACTCAGCCCCAGCATTTT
>TRBD1|TRBV5-6|TRBJ2-1|-
CASSFSDRGREQFF
TGTGCCAGCAGCTTTTCTGACAGGGGGCGCGAGCAGTTCTTC
>TRBD1|TRBV7-9|TRBJ1-1|-
CASSALQGALVYTEAFF
TGTGCCAGCAGCGCCTTACAGGGGGCGCTGGTTTATACTGAAGCTTTCTTT
>-|TRBV30|TRBJ2-1|few
CACSGKSYNEQFF
TGTGCCTGCTCAGGGAAGTCCTACAATGAGCAGTTCTTC
>-|TRBV6-4|TRBJ2-7|-
CASSDRARYEQYF
TGTGCCAGCAGTGACAGGGCTAGGTACGAGCAGTACTTC
>TRBD1|TRBV19|TRBJ1-5|-
CASIDRGGLYSNQPQHF
TGTGCCAGTATCGACAGGGGCGGACTTTATAGCAATCAGCCCCAGCATTTT
>-|TRBV11-2|TRBJ2-4|few
CASSLEGNIQYF
TGTGCCAGCAGCTTAGAGGGAAACATTCAGTACTTC
>TRBD2|TRBV7-2|TRBJ2-3|-
CASSLYGTISTDTQYF
TGTGCCAGCAGCCTATACGGGACTATTAGCACAGATACGCAGTATTTT
>-|TRBV6-5|TRBJ2-3|-
CASRREGAIADTQYF
TGTGCCAGCAGAAGGGAGGGGGCTATAGCGGATACGCAGTATTTT